This TCR beta chain was captured in a study of untreated major depressive disorder. This table comes from immunoSEQ multiplex PCR, and its TCRdb copy is limited to in-frame clones, with some not included. The data hold more than 20,000 clones, with 85% to 95% observed a single time. Participants were all of European descent. Around 30 ml of peripheral blood was collected per donor. The sequencing input was CD4+ T cells from PBMCs. The receptor comes from a man aged 30 to 45 in good health.

The CDR3 loop reads CASSIGSLNTEAFF. CDR3 nucleotide sequence: TGCGCCAGCAGCATCGGCAGTTTGAACACTGAAGCTTTCTTT. The genes are TRBV5-1 and TRBJ1-1; D is uncertain. V was pared by 4 bases and J by 0 bases, with 10 bases between. The CDR3 runs 14 residues. CDR1 is SGHRS and CDR2 is YFSETQ in the germline V gene.